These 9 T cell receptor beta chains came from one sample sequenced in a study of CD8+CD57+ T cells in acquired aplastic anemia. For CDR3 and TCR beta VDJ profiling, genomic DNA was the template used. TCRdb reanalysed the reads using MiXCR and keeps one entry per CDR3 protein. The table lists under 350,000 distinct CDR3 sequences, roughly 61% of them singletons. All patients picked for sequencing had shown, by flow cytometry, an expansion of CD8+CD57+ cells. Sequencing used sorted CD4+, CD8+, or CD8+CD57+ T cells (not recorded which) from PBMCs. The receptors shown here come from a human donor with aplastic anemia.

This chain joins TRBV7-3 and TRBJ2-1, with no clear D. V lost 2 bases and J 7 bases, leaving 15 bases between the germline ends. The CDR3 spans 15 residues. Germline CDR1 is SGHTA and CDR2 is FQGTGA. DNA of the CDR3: TGTGCCAGCAGCTTAGTTCCGAGACAAACAAATGAGCAGTTCTTC. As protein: CASSLVPRQTNEQFF.

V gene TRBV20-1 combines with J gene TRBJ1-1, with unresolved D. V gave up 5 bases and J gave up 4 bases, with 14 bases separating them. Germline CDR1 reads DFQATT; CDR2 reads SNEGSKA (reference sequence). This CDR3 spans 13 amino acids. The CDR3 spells CSAPGGGATEAFF. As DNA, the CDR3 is TGCAGTGCTCCCGGAGGAGGCGCCACTGAAGCTTTCTTT.

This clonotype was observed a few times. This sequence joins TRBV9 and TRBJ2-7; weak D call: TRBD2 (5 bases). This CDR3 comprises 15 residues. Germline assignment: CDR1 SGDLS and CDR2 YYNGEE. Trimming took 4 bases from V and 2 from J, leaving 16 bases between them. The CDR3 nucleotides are TGTGCCAGCAGCCCCCGACGGGAACTCACCTACGAGCAGTACTTC. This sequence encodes CASSPRRELTYEQYF.

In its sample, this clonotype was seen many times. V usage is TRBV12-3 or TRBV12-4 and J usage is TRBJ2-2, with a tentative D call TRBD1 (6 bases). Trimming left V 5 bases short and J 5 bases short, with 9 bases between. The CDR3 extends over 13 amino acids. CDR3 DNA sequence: TGTGCCAGCAGTCCAGGGGCGACCGGGGAGCTGTTTTTT. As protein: CASSPGATGELFF.

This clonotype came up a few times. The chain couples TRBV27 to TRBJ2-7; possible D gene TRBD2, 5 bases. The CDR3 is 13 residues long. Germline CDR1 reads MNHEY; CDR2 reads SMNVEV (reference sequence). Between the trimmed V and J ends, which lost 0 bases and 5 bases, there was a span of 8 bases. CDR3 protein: CASSLSRAHEQYF. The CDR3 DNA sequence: TGTGCCAGCAGTTTATCGAGGGCCCACGAGCAGTACTTC.

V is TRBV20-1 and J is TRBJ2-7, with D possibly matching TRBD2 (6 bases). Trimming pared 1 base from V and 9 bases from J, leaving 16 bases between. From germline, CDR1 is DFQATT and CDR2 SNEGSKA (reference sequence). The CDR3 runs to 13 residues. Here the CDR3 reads CSARGGAGFGQYF. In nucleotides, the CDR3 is TGCAGTGCTAGAGGCGGGGCAGGTTTTGGGCAGTACTTC.

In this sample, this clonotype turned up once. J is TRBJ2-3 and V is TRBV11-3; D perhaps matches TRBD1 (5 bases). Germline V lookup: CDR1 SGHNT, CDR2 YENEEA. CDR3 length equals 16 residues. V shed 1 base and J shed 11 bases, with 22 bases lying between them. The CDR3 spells CASSLGGWVRYNEQYF. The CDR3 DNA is TGTGCCAGCAGCTTAGGGGGCTGGGTGCGATACAATGAGCAGTATTTT. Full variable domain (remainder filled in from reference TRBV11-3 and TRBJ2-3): EAGVVQSPRYKIIEKKQPVAFWCNPISGHNTLYWYLQNLGQGPELLIRYENEEAVDDSQLPKDRFSAERLKGVDSTLKIQPAELGDSAVYLCASSLGGWVRYNEQYFGPGTRLTVL.

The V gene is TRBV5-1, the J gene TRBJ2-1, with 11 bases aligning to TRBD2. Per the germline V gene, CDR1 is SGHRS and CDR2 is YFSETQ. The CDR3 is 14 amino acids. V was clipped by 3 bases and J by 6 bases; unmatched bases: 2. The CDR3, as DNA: TGCGCCAGCAGCTCTAGCGGGGGGCCCAATGAGCAGTTCTTC. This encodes CASSSSGGPNEQFF.

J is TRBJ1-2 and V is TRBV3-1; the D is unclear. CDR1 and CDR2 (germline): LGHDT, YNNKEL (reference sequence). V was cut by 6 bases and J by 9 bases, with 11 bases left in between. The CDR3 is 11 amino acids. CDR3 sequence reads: CASRGGWSYTF. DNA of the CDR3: TGTGCCAGCAGGGGAGGTTGGAGCTACACCTTC.